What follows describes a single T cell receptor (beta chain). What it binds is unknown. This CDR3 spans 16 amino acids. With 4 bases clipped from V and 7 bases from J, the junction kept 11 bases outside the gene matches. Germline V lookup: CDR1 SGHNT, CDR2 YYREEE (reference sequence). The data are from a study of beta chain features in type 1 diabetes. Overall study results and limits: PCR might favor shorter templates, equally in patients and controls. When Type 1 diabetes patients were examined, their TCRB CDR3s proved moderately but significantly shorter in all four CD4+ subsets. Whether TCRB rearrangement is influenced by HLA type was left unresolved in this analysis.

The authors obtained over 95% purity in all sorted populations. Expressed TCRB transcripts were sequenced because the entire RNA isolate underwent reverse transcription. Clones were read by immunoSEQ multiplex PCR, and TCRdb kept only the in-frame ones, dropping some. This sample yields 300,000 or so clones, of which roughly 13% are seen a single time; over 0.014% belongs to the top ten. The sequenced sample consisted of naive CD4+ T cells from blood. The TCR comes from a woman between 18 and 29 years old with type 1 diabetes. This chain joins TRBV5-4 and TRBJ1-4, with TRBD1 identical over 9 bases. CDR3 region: CASSRPPGQGPEKLFF. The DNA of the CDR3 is TGTGCCAGCAGCCGACCGCCTGGACAGGGGCCTGAAAAACTGTTTTTT.